This T cell receptor (beta chain) was observed in a study of tumor-infiltrating lymphocytes in localized non-small cell lung cancer. General study findings and limits: Tumor T-cell fraction from TCR sequencing was not associated with recurrence-free survival (p = 0.61). Each assay used a separate piece of the same tissue.

Germline V gene sequence: CDR1 ENHRY, CDR2 SYGVKD. The V gene lost 7 bases and the J gene lost 0 bases, with 17 bases spanning the gap. The CDR3 length is 16 residues. On this clone itself: Its antigen remains unknown.

Produced via immunoSEQ multiplex PCR; TCRdb's table is partial and in-frame only. Of thousands of clones in the sample, about two thirds were seen once. Sequencing was performed on lung tumor tissue. The receptor was derived from a human donor with non-small cell lung cancer. This chain links TRBV10-3 with TRBJ2-3, with a tentative D call TRBD1 (5 bases). CDR3 sequence reads: CAINRGEAGSTDTQYF. Written as DNA, the CDR3 is TGTGCCATCAATAGGGGTGAGGCAGGGAGCACAGATACGCAGTATTTT.